Here is one TCR beta chain with its context. The data were taken from a study of blood T cells in healthy people across ages. Alongside a J-beta primer mix, a sample-barcoded 5' primer served in a second PCR lasting 7 to 11 cycles. TCRdb reanalysed the 5' RACE reads using MiXCR and keeps one entry per CDR3 protein. Of about 1.5 million distinct CDR3 sequences listed, around 40% are singletons. The CDR3 extends over 14 amino acids. The ends lost 5 bases at V and 7 bases at J; junction bases unmatched: 4. The receptor was isolated from a woman between 18 and 29 years old in good health. What was sequenced was blood. The chain is built from TRBV12-3 or TRBV12-4 and TRBJ1-4; 10 positions agree with TRBD1. The CDR3 sequence: CASSKGQGTEKLFF. Here the CDR3 DNA reads TGTGCCAGCAGTAAGGGACAGGGGACTGAAAAACTGTTTTTT.